The 30 T cell receptor beta chains in this list originate from one sample, sequenced in a study of shared clonotypes between healthy human individuals. CD45RO-negative CD8 cells positively selected for CCR7 made up the naive population, which excluded terminally differentiated effector memory CD45RA+ cells. The repertoire was sequenced with immunoSEQ multiplex PCR; TCRdb's copy has only in-frame clones and lacks some. In the table there are approximately 590,000 clones, roughly 95% of which are singletons. The specimen sequenced was naive CD8+ T cells sorted from blood. The receptors come from a woman younger than 45 in good health.

The V call is TRBV6-5, the J call TRBJ2-3; D possibly uses TRBD1 or TRBD2 (5 bases each). Trimming stripped 4 bases from V and 3 bases from J, with 8 bases between. This CDR3 has 13 residues. The germline gives CDR1 MNHEY, CDR2 SVGAGI. CDR3 in amino acids: CASSLGPTDTQYF. The CDR3 DNA reads as TGTGCCAGCAGTTTGGGACCTACAGATACGCAGTATTTT.

This clone was found once. The chain recombines TRBV7-8 with TRBJ1-5, with 9 bases aligning to TRBD1. V shed 5 bases, J shed 2 bases, and the junction held 4 bases outside the gene matches. The V gene's germline CDR1 is SGHVS and CDR2 FQNEAQ. The CDR3 contains 15 residues. The CDR3 bases are TGTGCCAGCAGCCTAGGGACAGGGCGCAATCAGCCCCAGCATTTT. Its translation is CASSLGTGRNQPQHF.

The genes are TRBV7-9 and TRBJ1-2; 7 nucleotides line up with TRBD1. The V gene's germline CDR1 is SEHNR and CDR2 FQNEAQ (reference sequence). The CDR3 is 16 residues long. V lost 1 base and J lost 3; bases outside the gene matches: 8. CDR3 region: CASSLGGAGGDYGYTF. The CDR3 bases are TGTGCCAGCAGCTTAGGAGGGGCAGGGGGAGACTATGGCTACACCTTC.

This chain joins TRBV19 and TRBJ1-1; the D is unclear. The CDR3 totals 14 residues. Trimming cost V 6 bases and J 2 bases, with 13 bases left between them. Germline CDR1 and CDR2: LNHDA and SQIVND (reference sequence). CDR3 amino acids: CASSSPGENTEAFF. The CDR3 nucleotides read TGTGCCAGTAGCTCCCCCGGAGAAAACACTGAAGCTTTCTTT.

The V gene is TRBV9, the J gene TRBJ1-2, with D unclear. CDR1 is SGDLS, CDR2 YYNGEE, per germline. The CDR3 sequence is 16 residues long. With 0 bases removed from V and 5 bases from J, the gap between germline ends came to 17 bases. The CDR3 is CASSVEARQNRYGYTF. CDR3 coding DNA: TGTGCCAGCAGCGTAGAGGCTCGGCAGAACCGATATGGCTACACCTTC.

This chain uses TRBV25-1 with TRBJ2-7; D possibly matches TRBD1 or TRBD2 (5 bases each). V lost 5 bases to trimming and J lost 2 bases, with 10 bases between them. From germline, CDR1 is MGHDK and CDR2 SYGVNS. There are 13 residues in the CDR3. This CDR3 is CASSPGPAYEQYF. CDR3 sequence (DNA): TGTGCCAGCAGTCCGGGACCAGCCTACGAGCAGTACTTC.

As regards this clone: Since no conserved phenylalanine or tryptophan closes the CDR3, a read error is the likely cause. The chain combines TRBV7-9 with TRBJ2-7; the D gene is possibly TRBD2 (5 bases). V lost 0 bases, J lost 3 bases, and 15 bases lay in between. The length of the CDR3 is 16 residues. In germline, CDR1 is SEHNR, CDR2 FQNEAQ (reference sequence). The CDR3: CASSLAISVENYEQYL. The CDR3 nucleotides read TGTGCCAGCAGCTTAGCTATTAGCGTAGAGAACTACGAGCAGTACCTC.

The CDR3 nucleotides are TGTGCCAGCGGCTGGACGGAATCTTACAATGAGCAGTTCTTC. Encoded protein: CASGWTESYNEQFF. V and J are TRBV25-1 and TRBJ2-1; D remains ambiguous. The CDR3 consists of 14 residues. Looked up from germline, CDR1 is MGHDK and CDR2 is SYGVNS. V was shortened by 8 bases and J by 4 bases, with 15 bases between the two germline ends.

V is TRBV28 and J is TRBJ2-7, with 7 bases matching TRBD1. Germline CDR1 is MDHEN and CDR2 is SYDVKM. V lost 4 bases and J lost 5; bases outside the gene matches: 5. The CDR3 covers 13 residues. The CDR3: CASSSRGRNEQYF. CDR3 nucleotides: TGTGCCAGCAGTTCAAGGGGGCGCAACGAGCAGTACTTC.

V usage is TRBV13 and J usage is TRBJ2-7, with D perhaps matching TRBD1 or TRBD2 (6 bases each). CDR1 is PRHDT, CDR2 FYEKMQ, per germline (reference sequence). V was pared by 5 bases and J by 3 bases, with 17 bases between. This CDR3 is built from 15 residues. CDR3 DNA: TGTGCCAGCAGCCCAACAGGTGGAGGGGGCTACGAGCAGTACTTC. Translation: CASSPTGGGGYEQYF. Using reference TRBV13 and TRBJ2-7 for the parts outside the CDR3, the full variable domain is AAGVIQSPRHLIKEKRETATLKCYPIPRHDTVYWYQQGPGQDPQFLISFYEKMQSDKGSIPDRFSAQQFSDYHSELNMSSLELGDSALYFCASSPTGGGGYEQYFGPGTRLTVT.

The J gene is TRBJ2-7, the V gene TRBV7-6; TRBD1 or TRBD2 may be the D gene (5 bases each). V lost 4 bases, J lost 5 bases, and 18 bases lay in between. Germline V gene sequence: CDR1 SGHVS, CDR2 FNYEAQ. CDR3 length: 15 amino acids. CDR3 DNA sequence: TGTGCCAGCAGCTCTCCGAGGGGAGTAGGCGACGAGCAGTACTTC. This encodes CASSSPRGVGDEQYF.

This chain links TRBV5-1 with TRBJ2-5; D possibly matches TRBD1 or TRBD2 (5 bases each). V lost 4 bases to trimming and J lost 7 bases, with 17 bases between them. The CDR3 spans 14 residues. In germline, CDR1 is SGHRS, CDR2 YFSETQ. The CDR3 here is CASSDDGGPGTQYF. DNA of the CDR3: TGCGCCAGCAGCGACGATGGGGGTCCAGGGACCCAGTACTTC. The full variable domain, its missing parts supplied by reference TRBV5-1 and TRBJ2-5, is KAGVTQTPRYLIKTRGQQVTLSCSPISGHRSVSWYQQTPGQGLQFLFEYFSETQRNKGNFPGRFSGRQFSNSRSEMNVSTLELGDSALYLCASSDDGGPGTQYFGPGTRLLVL.

The V gene is TRBV7-9, the J gene TRBJ2-3; TRBD2 matches 11 bases. Per the germline V gene, CDR1 is SEHNR and CDR2 is FQNEAQ (reference sequence). The CDR3 extends over 16 amino acids. Unmatched junction bases numbered 4, after V lost 5 bases and J lost 0 bases. The CDR3 spells CASSTWTSGSTDTQYF. CDR3 coding DNA: TGTGCCAGCAGCACCTGGACTAGCGGGAGCACAGATACGCAGTATTTT.

The gene calls are TRBV10-3 and TRBJ2-1; 9 positions match TRBD2. Trimming removed 0 bases from V and 2 bases from J; junction bases left unmatched: 2. This CDR3 is built from 16 residues. Looked up from germline, CDR1 is ENHRY and CDR2 is SYGVKD. CDR3 sequence (DNA): TGTGCCATCAGTGAGTCGACTAGCGGTCCCTACAATGAGCAGTTCTTC. This codes for CAISESTSGPYNEQFF.

This sequence joins TRBV7-8 and TRBJ2-3; D is uncertain. V lost 4 bases, J lost 0 bases, and 17 bases lay in between. The germline V gene encodes CDR1 SGHVS and CDR2 FQNEAQ. This CDR3 comprises 17 residues. The CDR3: CASSSDRGFQSTDTQYF. CDR3 DNA: TGTGCCAGCAGCTCCGACCGTGGATTCCAAAGCACAGATACGCAGTATTTT.

The chain has TRBV6-1 and TRBJ1-1; TRBD1 matches 8 bases. Germline loops: CDR1 MNHNS, CDR2 SASEGT. With 8 bases clipped from V and 5 bases from J, the junction kept 7 bases outside the gene matches. The CDR3 is made up of 13 amino acids. CDR3 region: CASGWTGLTEAFF. For the CDR3, the DNA is TGTGCCAGCGGATGGACAGGGCTGACTGAAGCTTTCTTT.

V is TRBV6-1 and J is TRBJ1-1; D call uncertain. Trimming shortened V by 2 bases and J by 5 bases, and 9 bases separated the two germline ends. Germline lookup yields CDR1 MNHNS and CDR2 SASEGT. CDR3 length: 13 amino acids. For the CDR3, the DNA is TGTGCCAGCAGTGAACTTGTGGGAACTGAAGCTTTCTTT. Translation: CASSELVGTEAFF.

The chain couples TRBV7-9 to TRBJ2-7; D is undetermined. V was clipped by 5 bases and J by 6 bases, with 14 bases between them. CDR1 SEHNR and CDR2 FQNEAQ come from the germline V gene (reference sequence). The CDR3 is 13 amino acids. The CDR3 DNA reads TGTGCCAGCAGCCCGGGTGGATGGGGCGAGCAGTACTTC. Protein: CASSPGGWGEQYF.

The rearrangement uses TRBV5-4 and TRBJ2-3; D is possibly TRBD1 (5 bases). CDR3 length: 15 residues. Germline V gives CDR1 SGHNT, CDR2 YYREEE (reference sequence). Trimming left V 2 bases short and J 1 base short, with 11 bases between. As DNA, the CDR3 is TGTGCCAGCAGCTTAAAAGGGGATGGCACAGATACGCAGTATTTT. Translating gives CASSLKGDGTDTQYF.

CDR3 loop: CASSLAASWGPPSTQYF. The CDR3 coding sequence is TGTGCCAGCAGCTTGGCAGCTAGCTGGGGGCCCCCCAGCACGCAGTATTTT. The chain carries TRBV5-6 and TRBJ2-3, with a possible D match to TRBD1 (6 bases). Germline CDR1 SGHDT, CDR2 YYEEEE. The length of the CDR3 is 17 residues. The V end was cut by 0 bases, the J end by 9 bases, with 23 bases between.

V usage is TRBV28 and J usage is TRBJ1-4; TRBD1 agrees at 7 bases. From germline, CDR1 is MDHEN and CDR2 SYDVKM. V was clipped by 5 bases and J by 8 bases; unmatched bases: 5. The CDR3 runs 13 residues. The CDR3 DNA reads as TGTGCCAGCAGTACAGGGGAGGGAGAAAAACTGTTTTTT. Translation: CASSTGEGEKLFF.

Of note for this clone: Other DNA sequences in the same sample also yield this CDR3. The rearrangement uses TRBV5-1 and TRBJ2-7; D uncertain. The CDR3 sequence is 12 residues long. Looked up from germline, CDR1 is SGHRS and CDR2 is YFSETQ. V dropped 0 bases and J dropped 6 bases, with 7 bases sitting between them. The CDR3 DNA reads as TGCGCCAGCAGCTTGGCGGGCGGCGAGCAGTACTTC. This encodes CASSLAGGEQYF.

The V gene is TRBV7-9, the J gene TRBJ2-7; no clear D gene. Trimming removed 0 bases from V and 5 bases from J, with 8 bases in between. The CDR3 runs to 13 residues. CDR1 is SEHNR and CDR2 is FQNEAQ in the germline V gene (reference sequence). The DNA of the CDR3 is TGTGCCAGCAGCTTAGCAGGGATCAACGAGCAGTACTTC. It is translated as CASSLAGINEQYF.

J is TRBJ1-2 and V is TRBV27, with D tentatively TRBD1 (6 bases). Trimming stripped 6 bases from V and 8 bases from J, with 16 bases between. CDR3 size: 13 residues. Germline V CDR1 and CDR2: MNHEY, SMNVEV (reference sequence). In nucleotides, the CDR3 is TGTGCCAGCAGAACCTGGGCAGGGGTAGGCTACACCTTC. This codes for CASRTWAGVGYTF.

This chain uses TRBV7-8 with TRBJ2-7, with TRBD2 matching over 7 bases. With 1 base clipped from V and 5 bases from J, the junction kept 2 bases outside the gene matches. This CDR3 comprises 13 residues. The germline V gene has CDR1 SGHVS and CDR2 FQNEAQ. The CDR3, as DNA: TGTGCCAGCAGCTTAGGACTAGCTGACGAGCAGTACTTC. This translates into CASSLGLADEQYF.

CDR3: CASSLKRTSYNEQFF. The CDR3 nucleotides read TGTGCCAGCAGCTTAAAGCGCACTTCCTACAATGAGCAGTTCTTC. V is TRBV7-8 and J is TRBJ2-1; D is unclear. The CDR3 spans 15 residues. Trimming took off 2 bases at V and 1 base at J, with 9 bases between the two ends. The germline gives CDR1 SGHVS, CDR2 FQNEAQ.

The chain recombines TRBV6-6 with TRBJ1-2; 7 bases line up with TRBD1. J lost 4 bases, V lost 5 bases, and 10 bases had no gene match. This CDR3 spans 15 amino acids. Germline-derived CDR1 and CDR2 are MNHNY and SVGAGI (reference sequence). CDR3 DNA: TGTGCCAGCAGTGGACCAGACAGGGTGGGCTATGGCTACACCTTC. The encoded protein is CASSGPDRVGYGYTF.

The V gene is TRBV7-3, the J gene TRBJ2-7; no firm D call. Per the germline V gene, CDR1 is SGHTA and CDR2 is FQGTGA. The CDR3 has 13 residues. V was shortened by 1 base and J by 2 bases, with 6 bases between the two germline ends. CDR3 sequence (DNA): TGTGCCAGCAGCTTAATGGCAACCTACGAGCAGTACTTC. Protein product: CASSLMATYEQYF.

The chain has TRBV5-6 and TRBJ1-4; D is possibly TRBD1 (5 bases). The CDR3 loop spans 15 amino acids. The V gene's germline CDR1 is SGHDT and CDR2 YYEEEE. V was shortened by 2 bases and J by 3 bases, with 11 bases between the two germline ends. In DNA, the CDR3 is TGTGCCAGCAGCTTTTGGGGACGGCCTAATGAAAAACTGTTTTTT. Residues: CASSFWGRPNEKLFF.

Points on this clone: Other DNA variants within this sample encode the same CDR3. The rearrangement joins TRBV7-9 to TRBJ2-7; D is possibly TRBD1 (6 bases). The CDR3 runs 14 residues. Germline CDR1 is SEHNR and CDR2 is FQNEAQ (reference sequence). Trimming cost V 1 base and J 4 bases, with 11 bases left between them. The chain's CDR3 is CASSLVGQRYEQYF. The CDR3 nucleotides are TGTGCCAGCAGCTTAGTTGGACAGAGGTACGAGCAGTACTTC.